These T cell receptor beta chains were read from a single sample in a study of blood T cells in healthy people across ages. Using its own MiXCR run on the 5' RACE reads, TCRdb lists one record per CDR3 protein. The sample includes 710,000 or so distinct CDR3 sequences, less than 40% of them seen just once. Sequenced material: blood. The origin of the receptors is a woman over 75 in good health. Both conserved end residues are part of each CDR3. D genes are given only for firm matches.

d_call | j_call | v_call | cdr3_aa
TRBD2 | TRBJ2-1 | TRBV9 | CASSTAGNSYNEQFF
NA | TRBJ2-7 | TRBV7-2 | CASSPDFRSEQYF
TRBD1 | TRBJ2-6 | TRBV9 | CASSAGTVSGANVLTF
TRBD2 | TRBJ2-3 | TRBV9 | CASSKGTSGSTDTQYF
NA | TRBJ2-1 | TRBV7-9 | CANSSDLATNEQFF
TRBD1 | TRBJ2-2 | TRBV15 | CATRGTADTGELFF
NA | TRBJ2-5 | TRBV6-6 | CASSYPQGLEETQYF
NA | TRBJ1-1 | TRBV9 | CASSGGGSLNTEAFF
NA | TRBJ2-5 | TRBV6-5 | CASSLLPGTKITETQYF
NA | TRBJ1-2 | TRBV29-1 | CSAVEGGYGYTF
TRBD2 | TRBJ2-1 | TRBV4-2 | CASSQEGTSVPNEQFF
NA | TRBJ1-5 | TRBV7-8 | CASSKGGLGNQPQHF
NA | TRBJ1-1 | TRBV29-1 | CSAQVGGQGLNTEAFF
TRBD2 | TRBJ2-5 | TRBV7-9 | CSSSPKAGAYNEQYF
TRBD1 | TRBJ1-5 | TRBV27 | CASRGQGVWSNQPQHF
TRBD1 | TRBJ2-3 | TRBV5-1 | CASSLITGDPKPDTQYF
NA | TRBJ2-1 | TRBV20-1 | CSARLARTYNEQFF
TRBD2 | TRBJ2-5 | TRBV2 | CASSVGRVEYF
TRBD2 | TRBJ2-7 | TRBV20-1 | CSAKIAGHYEQYF
NA | TRBJ1-4 | TRBV5-1 | CASSLFKNEKLFF
TRBD2 | TRBJ2-1 | TRBV18 | CASSPVAGDNEQFF
NA | TRBJ2-2 | TRBV5-1 | CASSLNTIGELFF
NA | TRBJ1-2 | TRBV14 | CASSQIPRSYGYTF
TRBD1 | TRBJ2-4 | TRBV6-1 | CASRERTGTGITTAKNIQYF
NA | TRBJ2-3 | TRBV9 | CASSATLASDTQYF
NA | TRBJ1-6 | TRBV28 | CASSFYRNNSPLHF
TRBD1 | TRBJ1-6 | TRBV5-1 | CASSFVQGVRSYSPLHF
TRBD1 | TRBJ1-1 | TRBV11-1 | CASSPRTGGIIMNTEAFF
TRBD1 | TRBJ1-2 | TRBV7-3 | CASSLTSSPGGGGYTF
NA | TRBJ1-1 | TRBV7-9 | CASSLRWNTEAFF
NA | TRBJ2-3 | TRBV7-2 | CASSLLSATDTQYF
TRBD1 | NA | TRBV20-1 | CSASDRGVYEQYF
NA | TRBJ2-2 | TRBV27 | CASSFPDLIVGELFF
NA | TRBJ2-1 | TRBV5-5 | CASSLVRGGANEQFF
TRBD1 | TRBJ2-5 | TRBV29-1 | CSADRGQETQYF
NA | TRBJ2-2 | TRBV6-1 | CASSEFGARATGERFF
TRBD1 | TRBJ1-3 | TRBV20-1 | CSYRGSGNTIYF
NA | TRBJ2-7 | TRBV6-6 | CASNHGAGRLSSYEQYF
TRBD2 | TRBJ2-5 | TRBV7-2 | CASSNGLAGGYF
NA | TRBJ2-5 | TRBV3-1 | CASSQDSWGTQYF
NA | TRBJ2-3 | TRBV5-6 | CASSSLGQGWTDTQYF
TRBD2 | TRBJ2-3 | TRBV29-1 | CSVGGAAGGVTDTQYF
NA | TRBJ2-5 | TRBV19 | CATRVGGEQYF
NA | TRBJ1-1 | TRBV29-1 | CSVEEARRGTEAFF
NA | TRBJ2-7 | TRBV11-2 | CASSLFARTYEQYF
NA | TRBJ1-5 | TRBV6-2/TRBV6-3 | CASSWQGVQPQHF
NA | TRBJ2-7 | TRBV5-1 | CASSLIDSTYEQYF
TRBD2 | NA | TRBV7-9 | CASSSRPSGGYEQYF
TRBD1 | TRBJ2-1 | TRBV20-1 | CSARAGTGLLYEQFF
NA | TRBJ1-1 | TRBV12-3/TRBV12-4 | CASSLLGAGNTEAFF
TRBD2 | TRBJ2-5 | TRBV27 | CASSFTRTSGHQETQYF
TRBD1 | NA | TRBV12-3/TRBV12-4 | CASSIRDRGLDEQYF
NA | TRBJ1-2 | TRBV7-9 | CASSLRGRETPNYGYTF
TRBD1 | TRBJ2-1 | TRBV11-3 | CASSLGGQGAHNEQFF
TRBD1 | TRBJ1-2 | TRBV20-1 | CSARQGAFSDGYTF